These T cell receptor beta chains were read from a single sample in a study of T cells expressing NK-cell markers. TCRdb re-analyzed the 5' RACE reads; it lists each CDR3 protein once, without DNA. The table for this sample gives about 400,000 distinct CDR3 sequences. Sequencing was performed on blood T cells: a sorted CD56 or NKG2C T cell subset, CD4+ or CD8+ T cells, or bulk PBMC T cells (not recorded which). The receptors derive from a woman aged 45-65 years in good health. The CDR3 runs from the conserved cysteine through the conserved F or W.

j_gene: TRBJ1-5
v_gene: TRBV19
CDR3aa: CASSWDRGQPQHF

j_gene: TRBJ2-7
v_gene: TRBV3-1
CDR3aa: CASSQDGSRSAEQYF

j_gene: TRBJ2-7
v_gene: TRBV9
CDR3aa: CASSARAVGALEQYF

j_gene: TRBJ1-2
v_gene: TRBV5-1
CDR3aa: CASSSGVQELITF

j_gene: TRBJ2-4
v_gene: TRBV5-5
CDR3aa: CASSFGDGGIQYF

j_gene: TRBJ2-1
v_gene: TRBV29-1
CDR3aa: CSVAHTGEGEQFF

j_gene: TRBJ2-2
v_gene: TRBV7-8
CDR3aa: CASSSSWGGELFF

j_gene: TRBJ2-1
v_gene: TRBV7-7
CDR3aa: CASSDRTGGNNEQFF

j_gene: TRBJ1-1
v_gene: TRBV5-1
CDR3aa: CASSWTGTGFTEAFF

j_gene: TRBJ2-5
v_gene: TRBV24-1
CDR3aa: CATSDYRGKTQYF

j_gene: TRBJ2-6
v_gene: TRBV6-5
CDR3aa: CASSRTGTASGANVLTF

j_gene: TRBJ2-2
v_gene: TRBV6-4
CDR3aa: CASSDMGQGFTGELFF

j_gene: TRBJ2-3
v_gene: TRBV12-3/TRBV12-4
CDR3aa: CASTVAASTDTQYF

j_gene: TRBJ2-3
v_gene: TRBV4-1
CDR3aa: CASSQAQGPSTDTQYF

j_gene: TRBJ2-1
v_gene: TRBV12-3/TRBV12-4
CDR3aa: CASSPGLAGAVRNEQFF

j_gene: TRBJ1-5
v_gene: TRBV19
CDR3aa: CASSNSNQPQHF

j_gene: TRBJ2-5
v_gene: TRBV5-4
CDR3aa: CASNKGGPKETQYF

j_gene: TRBJ1-3
v_gene: TRBV6-2/TRBV6-3
CDR3aa: CASRAVGVSGNTIYF